This T cell receptor beta chain appears in the sequencing data of a study of T cells in Graves' hyperthyroidism and ophthalmopathy. About the study: Peripheral blood sampling occurred at initial diagnosis, before any treatment.

This clonotype occurred many times. This CDR3 is 12 amino acids long. The V end was cut by 7 bases, the J end by 4 bases, with 10 bases between. Template material for amplifying TCR beta CDR3 regions consisted of RNA transcripts. HTBI primers were the set used in a first-round RT-PCR of the TCR CDR3. TCRdb recomputed calls from the multiplex PCR reads with MiXCR, one row per CDR3 protein. The data hold 350,000 or so distinct CDR3 sequences, with roughly 20% observed a single time. The PBMCs were taken from approximately 9.7 ml of fresh peripheral blood. Sequenced: blood. The sequence came from a woman aged 40 to 49 with Graves' ophthalmopathy. The chain joins TRBV12-3 or TRBV12-4 to TRBJ1-1, with D unresolved. This chain's CDR3 is CASTSWGTEAFF. DNA of the CDR3: TGTGCCAGCACCTCGTGGGGCACTGAAGCTTTCTTT.